There are a few counts of the clone carrying this TCR beta chain. What it recognizes is unknown. Every isolated RNA sample was fully reverse transcribed, so sequencing captured expressed TCRB transcripts. Assay used: immunoSEQ multiplex PCR; TCRdb lists only in-frame clones, some missing. The repertoire has around 600,000 clones, 9.5% to 15% of them found once; the top ten carry more than 0.09%. The data originate from a study of beta chain features in type 1 diabetes. Findings of the study overall: The naive, central memory and Treg TCRB repertoires showed an apparent similarity that was greater among patients than among healthy donors. Significant though moderate, a shortening of TCRB CDR3s appeared in all four CD4+ subsets of Type 1 diabetes patients.

Donors contributed one heparinised blood draw apiece, averaging approximately 0.12 L. Germline CDR1 reads SGHTA; CDR2 reads FQGNSA. This CDR3 region has 16 residues. Trimming removed 6 bases at V and 1 base at J, with 18 bases between. The TCR originated in a man aged 25 to 40 with type 1 diabetes. The specimen was naive CD4+ T cells from blood. The chain uses TRBV7-2 and TRBJ2-5, with a possible D match to TRBD1 (6 bases). The CDR3 DNA follows: TGTGCCAGCAGTAAAACAGGGACCGCATTCCAAGAGACCCAGTACTTC. Protein product: CASSKTGTAFQETQYF.